These T cell receptor beta chains were read from a single sample in a study of blood T cell repertoires in COVID-19. Sequenced by immunoSEQ multiplex PCR; TCRdb stores in-frame clones only, minus some. The sample shows about 220,000 clones, roughly 80% of them seen only once. Sequenced sample: PBMCs or T cells enriched from blood (not recorded which). All receptors derive from a woman in her forties with acute COVID-19. Each CDR3 is given with its conserved first and last residue. D genes are given only for firm matches. Where a row states a size, it is once, few, many or the class of an expanded clone; other rows omit it.

17	TRBV11-2	NA	TRBJ2-3	NA	CASSTGTRVGGTDTQYF
11	TRBV30	NA	TRBJ1-1	NA	CAWKRSVRAFF
13	TRBV6-4	NA	TRBJ1-1	TRBD1	CASSFSGTAEAFF
14	TRBV11-2	NA	TRBJ2-5	NA	CASSLGGVQETQYF
15	TRBV2	once	TRBJ1-3	NA	CASSEKGLSGNTIYF
13	TRBV10-2	NA	TRBJ1-2	TRBD1	CASSESTGGGYTF
13	TRBV19	NA	TRBJ1-2	NA	CASSAARGYGYTF
13	TRBV4-2	NA	TRBJ1-1	NA	CASSQETGSEAFF
15	TRBV2	NA	TRBJ2-3	TRBD2	CASSDLAGGRDTQYF
17	TRBV9	NA	TRBJ1-1	NA	CASSVLSGERMNTEAFF
12	TRBV2	NA	TRBJ1-1	NA	CASNRVVTEAFF
15	TRBV7-8	NA	TRBJ2-7	TRBD2	CASSLVPSGSYEQYF
21	TRBV9	once	TRBJ2-5	TRBD2	CASSVATGWASGGVVEETQYF
15	TRBV6-5	NA	TRBJ1-4	NA	CASKERGAANEKLFF
16	TRBV19	NA	TRBJ2-1	TRBD2	CASSIEGGRDYNEQFF
12	TRBV6-5	NA	TRBJ2-1	TRBD1	CASLGQNNEQFF
19	TRBV6-2/TRBV6-3	NA	TRBJ2-1	TRBD1	CASSYPTHGTGGQLNEQFF
16	TRBV5-5	NA	TRBJ2-4	TRBD1	CASSPFLTGPENLQYF
18	TRBV30	NA	TRBJ2-4	TRBD1	CAWSVPPSGTGRSDIQYF
14	TRBV28	NA	TRBJ1-5	TRBD1	CASSFGQGGQPQHF
13	TRBV12-3/TRBV12-4	few	TRBJ1-6	NA	CASSLGGNSPLHF
16	TRBV4-3	once	TRBJ2-3	NA	CASSQDLYSTTDTQYF
17	TRBV28	NA	TRBJ2-1	TRBD2	CASSSPQASGRRDEQFF
13	TRBV4-1	NA	TRBJ1-1	NA	CASSQDQGSGAFF
16	TRBV13	NA	TRBJ2-2	NA	CASSLRIEVNTGELFF
15	TRBV4-1	few	TRBJ1-4	TRBD1	CASSLQTGGLEKLFF
16	TRBV27	once	TRBJ2-6	NA	CASSLFFSSGANVLTF
15	TRBV5-1	NA	TRBJ1-1	TRBD1	CASSLQGPGNTEAFF
12	TRBV7-9	NA	TRBJ1-2	NA	CASSLGWRGYTF
16	TRBV5-1	NA	TRBJ2-1	TRBD2	CASNPGTSGLRGEQFF
14	TRBV21-1	NA	TRBJ1-6	NA	CASFPRQGDSPLHF
14	TRBV5-6	NA	TRBJ2-7	NA	CASSFRQGGNEQYF
15	TRBV19	NA	TRBJ1-5	TRBD1	CASSPGGQRAQPQHF
16	TRBV19	NA	TRBJ1-5	NA	CASSIDRVNSNQPQHF
14	TRBV14	NA	TRBJ1-1	NA	CASSQQGSNTEAFF
12	TRBV30	NA	TRBJ2-5	NA	CAWSLSPETQYF
16	TRBV5-6	NA	TRBJ2-1	TRBD2	CASSPKEREPGNEQFF
15	TRBV4-3	NA	TRBJ2-2	NA	CASSPTQGNTGELFF
15	TRBV7-9	NA	TRBJ2-3	TRBD2	CASSLGRGGQDTQYF
13	TRBV7-8	NA	TRBJ2-5	NA	CASSLGSQETQYF
14	TRBV5-6	NA	TRBJ1-2	NA	CASSLEAAAYGYTF
15	TRBV9	NA	TRBJ2-3	TRBD2	CASSISGGSTDTQYF
15	TRBV18	NA	TRBJ1-2	TRBD1	CASSPGQGSTYGYTF
15	TRBV24-1	NA	TRBJ2-3	NA	CATSDFSPGGDTQYF
15	TRBV5-4	NA	TRBJ2-3	NA	CASSLGQGRTDTQYF
12	TRBV27	NA	TRBJ2-7	NA	CAVGRDSPEQYF
14	TRBV5-1	NA	TRBJ1-6	NA	CASRQGRENSPLHF
16	TRBV28	NA	TRBJ2-1	NA	CASSIYPPGTYNEQFF
15	TRBV18	NA	TRBJ2-7	TRBD1	CASSPGRDRAGEQYF
13	TRBV3-1/TRBV3-2	NA	TRBJ1-5	NA	CASSQDRFQPQHF
13	TRBV7-3	many	TRBJ1-2	NA	CASSPQPGNGYTF